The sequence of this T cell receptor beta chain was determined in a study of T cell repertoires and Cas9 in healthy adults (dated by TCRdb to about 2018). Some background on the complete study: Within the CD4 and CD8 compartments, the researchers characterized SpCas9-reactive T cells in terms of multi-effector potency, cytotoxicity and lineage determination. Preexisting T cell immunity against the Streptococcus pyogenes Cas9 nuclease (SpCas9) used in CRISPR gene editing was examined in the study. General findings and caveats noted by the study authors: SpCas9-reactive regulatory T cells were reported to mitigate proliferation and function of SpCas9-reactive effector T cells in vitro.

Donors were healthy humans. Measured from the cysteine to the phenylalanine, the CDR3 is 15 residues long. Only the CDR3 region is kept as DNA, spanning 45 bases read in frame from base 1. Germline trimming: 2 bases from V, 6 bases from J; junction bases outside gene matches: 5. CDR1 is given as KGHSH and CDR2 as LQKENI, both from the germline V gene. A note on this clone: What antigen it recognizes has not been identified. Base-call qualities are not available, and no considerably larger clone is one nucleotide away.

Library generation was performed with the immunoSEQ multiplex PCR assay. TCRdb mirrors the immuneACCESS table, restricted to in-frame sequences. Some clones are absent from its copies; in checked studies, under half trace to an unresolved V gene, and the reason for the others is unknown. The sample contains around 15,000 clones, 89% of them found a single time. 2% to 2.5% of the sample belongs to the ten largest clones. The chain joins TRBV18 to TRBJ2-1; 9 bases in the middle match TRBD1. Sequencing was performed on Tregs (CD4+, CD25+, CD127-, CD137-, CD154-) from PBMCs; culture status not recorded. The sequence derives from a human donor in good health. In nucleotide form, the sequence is TGTGCCAGCTCACCATGGACAGGGGATCTCAATGAGCAGTTCTTC. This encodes CASSPWTGDLNEQFF.